This passage covers 2 T cell receptor beta chains from one sample sequenced in a study of blood T cell repertoires in COVID-19. TCRdb's copy holds only in-frame clones and misses some; the assay was immunoSEQ multiplex PCR. The sample has fewer than 400,000 clones, around 86% seen once. Material for sequencing was peripheral blood. Receptor source: a human donor in a cohort sampled during active COVID-19.

CDR3 residues: CASSQEISPGLAGLLAKNIQYF. CDR3 coding DNA: TGTGCCAGCAGCCAAGAAATCTCACCGGGACTAGCGGGTTTACTAGCCAAAAACATTCAGTACTTC. The rearrangement joins TRBV4-2 to TRBJ2-4, with TRBD2 identical over 12 bases. CDR1 and CDR2 from the germline V gene are LGHNA and YNFKEQ. The J segment lost 0 bases and the V segment lost 0 bases, leaving 15 bases of the junction unmatched. This CDR3 is 22 amino acids long.

The chain recombines TRBV9 with TRBJ1-6; D is perhaps TRBD1 (5 bases). The CDR3 has 17 amino acids. The V gene lost 4 bases and the J gene lost 0 bases, with 14 bases spanning the gap. The V gene's germline CDR1 is SGDLS and CDR2 YYNGEE. The CDR3, as DNA: TGTGCCAGCAGCCCTAAGGGGTCCAGCTCCTATAATTCACCCCTCCACTTT. It is translated as CASSPKGSSSYNSPLHF.